This T cell receptor (beta chain) was found in a study of cytomegalovirus exposure and HLA in healthy donors. Findings and limits, study-wide: Productive rates of about 87% or about 30% were seen for most TCR beta V segments in an earlier analysis. Later analysis indicated greater clonal expansion among HLA-associated TCR beta chains than among equally common other chains. One later analysis reportedly identified an Asian-associated ancestry cluster that showed fewer N-insertions than the roughly 620-donor mean. Later work associated more than 15,000 TCR beta sequences with HLA alleles at 0.05 false discovery rate.

Comment on this clone: Its antigen is not known.

The PCR used 60 Vbeta and 13 Jbeta primers. Generated by immunoSEQ multiplex PCR, the TCRdb table keeps only in-frame clones and is missing some. The profile shows around 150,000 clones, roughly four fifths of them singletons. The sequencing sample was made of PBMCs. The receptor's source is a woman in her fifties or sixties in good health and CMV-seronegative.

CDR3 sequence reads: CASSLGGGSSYEQYF. The CDR3 DNA reads as TGTGCCAGCAGTTTAGGGGGGGGGAGTTCCTACGAGCAGTACTTC. The rearrangement joins TRBV27 to TRBJ2-7, with 7 positions matching TRBD2. Per the germline V gene, CDR1 is MNHEY and CDR2 is SMNVEV (reference sequence). The CDR3 is made up of 15 amino acids. Losses at the gene ends were 2 bases for V and 1 base for J; bases not matched to a gene: 5.